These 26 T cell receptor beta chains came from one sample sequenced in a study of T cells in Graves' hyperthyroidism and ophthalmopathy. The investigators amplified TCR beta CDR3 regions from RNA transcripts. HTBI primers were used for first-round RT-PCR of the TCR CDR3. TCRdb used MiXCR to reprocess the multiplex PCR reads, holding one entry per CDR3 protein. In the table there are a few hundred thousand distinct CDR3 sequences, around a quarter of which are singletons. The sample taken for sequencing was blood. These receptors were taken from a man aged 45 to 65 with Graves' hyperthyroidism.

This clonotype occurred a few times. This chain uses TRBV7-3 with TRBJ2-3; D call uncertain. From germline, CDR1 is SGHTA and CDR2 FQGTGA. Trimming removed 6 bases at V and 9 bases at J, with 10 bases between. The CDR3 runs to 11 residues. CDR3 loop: CASRGAPTQYF. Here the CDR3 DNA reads TGTGCCAGCAGGGGTGCTCCCACGCAGTATTTT.

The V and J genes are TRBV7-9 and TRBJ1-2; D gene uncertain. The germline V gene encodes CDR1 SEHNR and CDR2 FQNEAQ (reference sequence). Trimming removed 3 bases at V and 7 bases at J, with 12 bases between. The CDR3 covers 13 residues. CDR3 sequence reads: CASSLGPPPGYTF. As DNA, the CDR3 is TGTGCCAGCAGCTTGGGCCCTCCCCCTGGCTACACCTTC.

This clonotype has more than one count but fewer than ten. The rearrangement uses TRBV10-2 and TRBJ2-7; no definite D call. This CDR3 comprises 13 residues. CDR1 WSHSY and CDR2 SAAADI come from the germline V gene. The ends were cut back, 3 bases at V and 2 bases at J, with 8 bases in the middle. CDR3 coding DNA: TGCGCCAGCAGTGACCGGCTAACCTACGAGCAGTACTTC. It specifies CASSDRLTYEQYF.

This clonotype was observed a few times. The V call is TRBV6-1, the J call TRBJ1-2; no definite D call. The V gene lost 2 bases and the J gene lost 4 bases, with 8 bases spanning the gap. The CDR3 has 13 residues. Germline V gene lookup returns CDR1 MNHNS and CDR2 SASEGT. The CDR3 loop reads CASSEHLSYGYTF. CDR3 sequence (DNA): TGTGCCAGCAGTGAACATCTAAGCTATGGCTACACCTTC.

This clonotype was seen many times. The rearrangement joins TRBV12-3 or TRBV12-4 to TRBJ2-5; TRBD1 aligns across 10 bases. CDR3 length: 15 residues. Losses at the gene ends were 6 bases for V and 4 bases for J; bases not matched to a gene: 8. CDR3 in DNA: TGTGCCAGCAGACCATCGCGACAGGGGGCAGAGACCCAGTACTTC. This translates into CASRPSRQGAETQYF.

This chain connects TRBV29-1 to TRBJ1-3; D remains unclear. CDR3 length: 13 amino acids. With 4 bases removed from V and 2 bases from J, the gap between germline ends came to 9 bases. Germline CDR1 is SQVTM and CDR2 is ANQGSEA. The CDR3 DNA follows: TGCAGCGTTGCTTTAGGAACTGGAAACACCATATATTTT. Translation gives CSVALGTGNTIYF.

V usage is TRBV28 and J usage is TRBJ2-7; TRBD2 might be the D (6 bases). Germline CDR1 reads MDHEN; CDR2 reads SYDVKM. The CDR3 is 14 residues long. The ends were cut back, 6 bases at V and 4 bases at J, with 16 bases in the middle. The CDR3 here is CASSPPGGWYEQYF. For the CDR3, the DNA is TGTGCCAGCAGCCCCCCCGGGGGATGGTACGAGCAGTACTTC.

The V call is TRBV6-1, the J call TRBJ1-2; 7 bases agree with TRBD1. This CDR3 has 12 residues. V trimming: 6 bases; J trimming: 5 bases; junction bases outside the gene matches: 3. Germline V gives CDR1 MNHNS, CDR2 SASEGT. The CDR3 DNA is TGTGCCAGCAGAGGGACAGTTTATGGCTACACCTTC. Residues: CASRGTVYGYTF.

Here the CDR3 reads CASSLGMASGTDTQYF. Here the CDR3 DNA reads TGTGCCAGCAGCTTAGGGATGGCTAGCGGCACAGATACGCAGTATTTT. V is TRBV11-3 and J is TRBJ2-3; D perhaps matches TRBD2 (6 bases). The CDR3 runs to 16 residues. The V end lost 1 base, the J end lost 1 base, and 12 bases lay between the germline ends. The germline V gene has CDR1 SGHNT and CDR2 YENEEA.

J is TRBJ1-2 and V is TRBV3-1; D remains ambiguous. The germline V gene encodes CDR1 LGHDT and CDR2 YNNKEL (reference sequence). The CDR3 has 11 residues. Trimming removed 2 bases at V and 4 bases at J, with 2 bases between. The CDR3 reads CASSQSYGYTF. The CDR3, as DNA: TGTGCCAGCAGCCAAAGCTATGGCTACACCTTC.

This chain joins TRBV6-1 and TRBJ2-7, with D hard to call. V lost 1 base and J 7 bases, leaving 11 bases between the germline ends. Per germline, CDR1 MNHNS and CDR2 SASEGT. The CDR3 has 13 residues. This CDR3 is CASSEVAAREQYF. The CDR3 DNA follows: TGTGCCAGCAGTGAAGTTGCGGCGCGTGAGCAGTACTTC.

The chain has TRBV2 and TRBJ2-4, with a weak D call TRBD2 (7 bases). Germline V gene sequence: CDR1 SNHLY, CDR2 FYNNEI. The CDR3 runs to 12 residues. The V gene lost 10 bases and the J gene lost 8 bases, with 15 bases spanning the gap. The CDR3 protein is CAKRGGSDIQYF. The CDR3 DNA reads TGTGCCAAGAGGGGGGGGTCGGACATTCAGTACTTC.

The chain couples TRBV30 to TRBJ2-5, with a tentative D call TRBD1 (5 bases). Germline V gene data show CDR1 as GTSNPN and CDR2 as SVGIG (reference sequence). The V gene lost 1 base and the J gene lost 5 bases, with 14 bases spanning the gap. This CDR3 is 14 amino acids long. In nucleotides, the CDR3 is TGTGCCTGGAGTGGGGCAGGGTCAGGGGAGACCCAGTACTTC. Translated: CAWSGAGSGETQYF.

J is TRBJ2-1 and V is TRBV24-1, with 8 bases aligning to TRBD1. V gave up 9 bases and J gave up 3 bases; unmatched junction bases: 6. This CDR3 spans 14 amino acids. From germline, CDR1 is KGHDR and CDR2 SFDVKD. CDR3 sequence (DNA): TGTGCCACCGGCTCGGACAGGGTCTACAATGAGCAGTTCTTC. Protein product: CATGSDRVYNEQFF.

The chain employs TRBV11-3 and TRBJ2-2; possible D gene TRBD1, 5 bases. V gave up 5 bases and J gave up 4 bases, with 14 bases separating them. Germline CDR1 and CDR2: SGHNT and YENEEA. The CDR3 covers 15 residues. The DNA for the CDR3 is TGTGCCAGCAGCAGCCGAGTTAGGGGCACCGGGGAGCTGTTTTTT. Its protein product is CASSSRVRGTGELFF. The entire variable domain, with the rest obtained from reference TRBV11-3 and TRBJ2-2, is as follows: EAGVVQSPRYKIIEKKQPVAFWCNPISGHNTLYWYLQNLGQGPELLIRYENEEAVDDSQLPKDRFSAERLKGVDSTLKIQPAELGDSAVYLCASSSRVRGTGELFFGEGSRLTVL.

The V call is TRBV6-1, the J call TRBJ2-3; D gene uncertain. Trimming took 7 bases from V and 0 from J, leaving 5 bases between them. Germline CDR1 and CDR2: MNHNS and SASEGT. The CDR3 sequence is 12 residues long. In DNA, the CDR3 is TGTGCCAGCACCGACAGCACAGATACGCAGTATTTT. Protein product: CASTDSTDTQYF.

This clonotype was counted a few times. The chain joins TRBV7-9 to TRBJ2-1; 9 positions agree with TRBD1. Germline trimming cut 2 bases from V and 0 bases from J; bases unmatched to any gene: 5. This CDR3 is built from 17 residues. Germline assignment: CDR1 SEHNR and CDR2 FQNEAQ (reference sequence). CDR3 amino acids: CASSLLGTGSSYNEQFF. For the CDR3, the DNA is TGTGCCAGCAGCTTACTGGGGACAGGGAGCTCCTACAATGAGCAGTTCTTC.

The CDR3 spells CASSMGQGAYEQYF. The CDR3 nucleotides read TGTGCCAGTAGTATGGGACAGGGGGCTTACGAGCAGTACTTC. This chain links TRBV19 with TRBJ2-7, with TRBD1 matching 12 bases. The CDR3 covers 14 residues. Trimming at V came to 3 bases and at J to 4 bases, leaving 1 base not matched to a gene. The germline V gene encodes CDR1 LNHDA and CDR2 SQIVND (reference sequence).

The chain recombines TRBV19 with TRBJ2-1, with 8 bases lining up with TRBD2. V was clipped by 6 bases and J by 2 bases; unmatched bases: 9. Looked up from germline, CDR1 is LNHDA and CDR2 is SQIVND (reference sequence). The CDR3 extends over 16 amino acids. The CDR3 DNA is TGTGCCAGTAGCGGCGGGAGGACCGTAACCTACAATGAGCAGTTCTTC. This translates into CASSGGRTVTYNEQFF.

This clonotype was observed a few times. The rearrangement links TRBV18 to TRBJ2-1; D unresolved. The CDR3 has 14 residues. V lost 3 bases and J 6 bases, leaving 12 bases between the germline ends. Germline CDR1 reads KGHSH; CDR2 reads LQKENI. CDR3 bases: TGTGCCAGCTCACCGACCGCTTCACGCAATGAGCAGTTCTTC. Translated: CASSPTASRNEQFF.

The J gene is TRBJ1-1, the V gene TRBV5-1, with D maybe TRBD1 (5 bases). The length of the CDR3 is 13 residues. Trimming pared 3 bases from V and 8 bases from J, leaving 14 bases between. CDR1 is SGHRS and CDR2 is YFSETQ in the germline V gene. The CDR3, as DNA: TGCGCCAGCAGCTCGGGACGACCGTCAGAAGCTTTCTTT. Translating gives CASSSGRPSEAFF.

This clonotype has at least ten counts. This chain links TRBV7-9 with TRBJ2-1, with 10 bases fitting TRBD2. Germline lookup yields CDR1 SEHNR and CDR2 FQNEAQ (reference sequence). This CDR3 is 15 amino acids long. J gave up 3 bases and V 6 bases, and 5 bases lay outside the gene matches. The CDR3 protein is CASRGTSAIYNEQFF. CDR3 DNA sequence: TGTGCCAGCAGAGGGACTAGCGCCATCTACAATGAGCAGTTCTTC. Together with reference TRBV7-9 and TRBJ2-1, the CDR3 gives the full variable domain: DTGVSQNPRHKITKRGQNVTFRCDPISEHNRLYWYRQTLGQGPEFLTYFQNEAQLEKSRLLSDRFSAERPKGSFSTLEIQRTEQGDSAMYLCASRGTSAIYNEQFFGPGTRLTVL.

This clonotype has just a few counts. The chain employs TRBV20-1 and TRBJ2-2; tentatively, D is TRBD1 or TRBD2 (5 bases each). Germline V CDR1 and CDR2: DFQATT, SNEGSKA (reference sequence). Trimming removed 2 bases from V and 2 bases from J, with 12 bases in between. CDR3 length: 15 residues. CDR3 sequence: CSARMSGTNTGELFF. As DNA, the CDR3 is TGCAGTGCTAGAATGTCCGGGACCAACACCGGGGAGCTGTTTTTT.

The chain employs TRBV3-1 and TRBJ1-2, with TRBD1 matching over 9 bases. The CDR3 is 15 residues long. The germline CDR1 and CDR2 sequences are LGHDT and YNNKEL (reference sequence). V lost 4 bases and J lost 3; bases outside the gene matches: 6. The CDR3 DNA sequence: TGTGCCAGCAGCCCCATTACAGGGGGCTACTATGGCTACACCTTC. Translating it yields CASSPITGGYYGYTF. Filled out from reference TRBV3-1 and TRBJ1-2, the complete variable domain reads DTAVSQTPKYLVTQMGNDKSIKCEQNLGHDTMYWYKQDSKKFLKIMFSYNNKELIINETVPNRFSPKSPDKAHLNLHINSLELGDSAVYFCASSPITGGYYGYTFGSGTRLTVV.

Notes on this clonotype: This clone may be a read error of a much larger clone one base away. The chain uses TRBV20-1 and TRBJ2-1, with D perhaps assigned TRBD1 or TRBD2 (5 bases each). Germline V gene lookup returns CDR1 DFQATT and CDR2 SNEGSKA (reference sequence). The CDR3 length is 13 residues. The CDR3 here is CSAGDPGAYEQFF. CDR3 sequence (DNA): TGCAGTGCTGGAGATCCCGGGGCTTATGAGCAGTTCTTC.

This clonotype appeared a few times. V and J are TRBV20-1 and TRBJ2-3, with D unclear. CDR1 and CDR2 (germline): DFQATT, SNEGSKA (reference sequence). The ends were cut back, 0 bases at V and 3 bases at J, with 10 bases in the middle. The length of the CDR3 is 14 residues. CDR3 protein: CSARDSRLTDTQYF. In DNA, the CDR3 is TGCAGTGCTAGAGATAGTCGGTTGACAGATACGCAGTATTTT.